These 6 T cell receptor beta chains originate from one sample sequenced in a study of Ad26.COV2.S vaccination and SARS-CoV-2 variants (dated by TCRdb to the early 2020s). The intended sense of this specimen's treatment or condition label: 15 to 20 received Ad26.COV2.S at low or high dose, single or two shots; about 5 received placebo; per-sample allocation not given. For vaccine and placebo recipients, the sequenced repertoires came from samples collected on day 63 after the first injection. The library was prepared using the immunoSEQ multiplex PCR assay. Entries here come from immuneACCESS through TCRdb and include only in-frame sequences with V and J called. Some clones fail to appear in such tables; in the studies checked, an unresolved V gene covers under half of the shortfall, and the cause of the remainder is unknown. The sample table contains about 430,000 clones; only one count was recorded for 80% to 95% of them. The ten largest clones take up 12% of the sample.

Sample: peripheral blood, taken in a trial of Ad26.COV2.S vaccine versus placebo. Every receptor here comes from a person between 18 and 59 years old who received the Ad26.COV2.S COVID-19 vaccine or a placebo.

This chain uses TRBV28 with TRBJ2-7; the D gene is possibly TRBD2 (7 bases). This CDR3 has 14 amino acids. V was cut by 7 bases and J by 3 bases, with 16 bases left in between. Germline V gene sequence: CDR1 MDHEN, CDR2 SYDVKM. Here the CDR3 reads CASTGRGILYEQYF. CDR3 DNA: TGTGCCAGCACGGGGAGGGGGATCCTCTACGAGCAGTACTTC.

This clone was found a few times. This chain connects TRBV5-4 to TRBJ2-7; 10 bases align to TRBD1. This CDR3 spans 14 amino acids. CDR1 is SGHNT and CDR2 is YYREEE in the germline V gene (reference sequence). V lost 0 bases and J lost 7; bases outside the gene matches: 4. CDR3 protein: CASSLAGQGREQYF. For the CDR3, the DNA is TGTGCCAGCAGCTTGGCGGGACAGGGGAGGGAGCAGTACTTC.

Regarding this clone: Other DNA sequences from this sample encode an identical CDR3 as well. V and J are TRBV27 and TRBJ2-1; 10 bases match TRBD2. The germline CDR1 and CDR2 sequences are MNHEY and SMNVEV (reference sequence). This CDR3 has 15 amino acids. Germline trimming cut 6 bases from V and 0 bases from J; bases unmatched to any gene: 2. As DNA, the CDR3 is TGTGCCAGCAGCCCTAGCGGGAGCTCCTACAATGAGCAGTTCTTC. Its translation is CASSPSGSSYNEQFF.

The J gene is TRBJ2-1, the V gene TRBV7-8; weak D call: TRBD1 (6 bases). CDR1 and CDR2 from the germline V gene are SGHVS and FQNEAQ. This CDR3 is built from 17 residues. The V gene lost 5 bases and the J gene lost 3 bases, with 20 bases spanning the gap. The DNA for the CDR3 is TGTGCCAGCAGCCCCTTGTCGGGCAGGGGTTTCTACAATGAGCAGTTCTTC. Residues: CASSPLSGRGFYNEQFF.

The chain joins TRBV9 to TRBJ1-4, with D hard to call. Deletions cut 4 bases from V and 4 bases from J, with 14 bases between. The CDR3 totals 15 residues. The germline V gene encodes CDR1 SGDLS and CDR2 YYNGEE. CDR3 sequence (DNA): TGTGCCAGCAGCCGATCCCGGGGATTTAATGAAAAACTGTTTTTT. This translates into CASSRSRGFNEKLFF.

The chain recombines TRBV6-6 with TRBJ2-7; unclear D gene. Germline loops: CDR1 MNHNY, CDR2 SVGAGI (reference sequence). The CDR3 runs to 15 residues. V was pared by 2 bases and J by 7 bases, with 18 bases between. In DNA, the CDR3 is TGTGCCAGCAGTTACCCGGCCTCCTTAATGGGGGAGCAGTACTTC. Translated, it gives CASSYPASLMGEQYF.